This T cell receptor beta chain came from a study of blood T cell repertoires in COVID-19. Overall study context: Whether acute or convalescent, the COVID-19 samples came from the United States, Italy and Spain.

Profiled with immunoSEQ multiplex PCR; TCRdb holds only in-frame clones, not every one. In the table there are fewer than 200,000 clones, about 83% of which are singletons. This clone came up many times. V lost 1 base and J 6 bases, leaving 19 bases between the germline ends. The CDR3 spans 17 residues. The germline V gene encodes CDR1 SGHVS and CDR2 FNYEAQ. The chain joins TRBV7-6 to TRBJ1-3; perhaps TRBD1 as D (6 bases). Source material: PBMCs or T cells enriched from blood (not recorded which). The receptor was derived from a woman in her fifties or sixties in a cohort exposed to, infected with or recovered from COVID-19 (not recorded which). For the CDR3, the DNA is TGTGCCAGCAGCTTAGGTTTTTTCAGGGGCTCGGAAAACACCATATATTTT. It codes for CASSLGFFRGSENTIYF.